Below, 28 T cell receptor beta chains from the same sample are listed, as sequenced in a study of cytomegalovirus exposure and HLA in healthy donors. The PCR made use of 60 Vbeta and 13 Jbeta primers. Clones were sequenced by immunoSEQ multiplex PCR, and TCRdb holds only the in-frame ones, with some missing. Here the sample spans roughly 150,000 clones, around 80% being singletons. Specimen: PBMCs. The receptors shown here come from a male donor in good health and CMV-seronegative.

The chain recombines TRBV7-9 with TRBJ2-3; D is unclear. V lost 5 bases to trimming and J lost 0 bases, with 9 bases between them. Germline V CDR1 and CDR2: SEHNR, FQNEAQ (reference sequence). This CDR3 contains 14 residues. The CDR3, as DNA: TGTGCCAGCAGCCAGACATTGAGCACAGATACGCAGTATTTT. Encoded protein: CASSQTLSTDTQYF.

The V and J genes are TRBV5-1 and TRBJ2-7; 7 nucleotides line up with TRBD1. J gave up 2 bases and V 3 bases, and 8 bases lay outside the gene matches. In germline, CDR1 is SGHRS, CDR2 YFSETQ. The CDR3 consists of 15 residues. The CDR3, as DNA: TGCGCCAGCAGCTCCCGGGACAGTGACGCCTACGAGCAGTACTTC. Amino acid sequence: CASSSRDSDAYEQYF.

DNA of the CDR3: TGTGCCAGCTCACCCTCGACAGGGGTGTCAGATGGCTACACCTTC. Translating it yields CASSPSTGVSDGYTF. The V gene is TRBV18, the J gene TRBJ1-2; 8 bases fit TRBD1. The CDR3 consists of 15 residues. Trimming at V came to 3 bases and at J to 6 bases, leaving 9 bases not matched to a gene. Germline lookup yields CDR1 KGHSH and CDR2 LQKENI.

The CDR3 loop reads CASSPGLRETQYF. The CDR3 DNA is TGTGCCAGCAGCCCCGGACTAAGAGAGACCCAGTACTTC. The V call is TRBV5-4, the J call TRBJ2-5; D is possibly TRBD2 (6 bases). The CDR3 sequence is 13 residues long. The V end was cut by 4 bases, the J end by 4 bases, with 11 bases between. Germline V lookup: CDR1 SGHNT, CDR2 YYREEE (reference sequence).

The chain employs TRBV19 and TRBJ1-2; D is unresolved. Looked up from germline, CDR1 is LNHDA and CDR2 is SQIVND (reference sequence). Deletions cut 6 bases from V and 7 bases from J, with 12 bases between. The CDR3 extends over 12 amino acids. The CDR3 DNA follows: TGTGCCAGTAGCGATTTAGGAGTTGGCTACACCTTC. The encoded protein is CASSDLGVGYTF. Looking up the rest from reference TRBV19 and TRBJ1-2 gives the full variable domain: DGGITQSPKYLFRKEGQNVTLSCEQNLNHDAMYWYRQDPGQGLRLIYYSQIVNDFQKGDIAEGYSVSREKKESFPLTVTSAQKNPTAFYLCASSDLGVGYTFGSGTRLTVV.

The rearrangement uses TRBV19 and TRBJ1-1; unclear D gene. V lost 1 base and J 4 bases, leaving 13 bases between the germline ends. The germline V gene encodes CDR1 LNHDA and CDR2 SQIVND (reference sequence). The CDR3 has 15 amino acids. The CDR3 region is CASSIVVGEGTEAFF. The DNA of the CDR3 is TGTGCCAGTAGTATAGTAGTGGGTGAGGGCACTGAAGCTTTCTTT.

This clone has just a few counts. The chain uses TRBV30 and TRBJ1-5; the match to TRBD1 covers 9 bases. The V gene end was trimmed by 1 base and the J gene end by 3 bases; junction bases not matched to a gene: 7. Germline V gene lookup returns CDR1 GTSNPN and CDR2 SVGIG (reference sequence). The CDR3 runs to 16 residues. CDR3 in amino acids: CAWSATGTGTNQPQHF. CDR3 nucleotide sequence: TGTGCCTGGAGTGCCACCGGGACAGGGACCAATCAGCCCCAGCATTTT. Full variable domain (remainder filled in from reference TRBV30 and TRBJ1-5): SQTIHQWPATLVQPVGSPLSLECTVEGTSNPNLYWYRQAAGRGLQLLFYSVGIGQISSEVPQNLSASRPQDRQFILSSKKLLLSDSGFYLCAWSATGTGTNQPQHFGDGTRLSIL.

This sequence joins TRBV6-6 and TRBJ1-4; D is possibly TRBD1 (6 bases). CDR1 MNHNY and CDR2 SVGAGI come from the germline V gene (reference sequence). This CDR3 region has 12 residues. Trimming cost V 7 bases and J 7 bases, with 10 bases left between them. The CDR3 coding sequence is TGTGCCAGCAACCGAGGGGGTGAAAAACTGTTTTTT. Its protein product is CASNRGGEKLFF.

The rearrangement uses TRBV18 and TRBJ2-5; D gene uncertain. V was shortened by 3 bases and J by 6 bases, with 14 bases between the two germline ends. CDR3 size: 14 residues. Germline assignment: CDR1 KGHSH and CDR2 LQKENI. In nucleotides, the CDR3 is TGTGCCAGCTCACCGGAACCCTCTAGTAAGACCCAGTACTTC. Translating it yields CASSPEPSSKTQYF.

V usage is TRBV5-1 and J usage is TRBJ2-5, with 11 bases identical to TRBD1. J gave up 3 bases and V 4 bases, and 5 bases lay outside the gene matches. CDR3 length: 15 residues. Germline assignment: CDR1 SGHRS and CDR2 YFSETQ. The CDR3: CASSPPGQGEETQYF. The DNA of the CDR3 is TGCGCCAGCAGCCCACCGGGACAGGGGGAAGAGACCCAGTACTTC.

The chain uses TRBV6-6 and TRBJ1-5; D gene ambiguous. V lost 2 bases to trimming and J lost 5 bases, with 10 bases between them. CDR1 MNHNY and CDR2 SVGAGI come from the germline V gene (reference sequence). CDR3 length: 14 residues. The CDR3 sequence is CASSYPGRYQPQHF. CDR3 coding DNA: TGTGCCAGCAGTTACCCGGGTCGGTATCAGCCCCAGCATTTT.

V usage is TRBV27 and J usage is TRBJ1-5; D call uncertain. Looked up from germline, CDR1 is MNHEY and CDR2 is SMNVEV (reference sequence). V was cut by 6 bases and J by 0 bases, with 6 bases left in between. CDR3 size: 13 residues. The CDR3 region has the DNA TGTGCCAGCAGCACCTATAGCAATCAGCCCCAGCATTTT. It encodes CASSTYSNQPQHF.

This clone was counted between two and nine times. J is TRBJ2-7 and V is TRBV5-4; D perhaps matches TRBD1 (6 bases). The CDR3 covers 15 residues. V was shortened by 3 bases and J by 2 bases, with 15 bases between the two germline ends. Germline-derived CDR1 and CDR2 are SGHNT and YYREEE (reference sequence). The CDR3 is CASSSGTFYPYEQYF. In DNA form, the CDR3 reads TGTGCCAGCAGCTCCGGGACATTTTACCCCTACGAGCAGTACTTC.

V usage is TRBV6-5 and J usage is TRBJ2-7; possible D gene TRBD2, 5 bases. Trimming cost V 10 bases and J 5 bases, with 15 bases left between them. The CDR3 runs to 12 residues. The V gene's germline CDR1 is MNHEY and CDR2 SVGAGI. DNA of the CDR3: TGTGCCACAGGCGAGGGTCTGCACGAGCAGTACTTC. Translated: CATGEGLHEQYF.

As DNA, the CDR3 is TGTGCCACCAGCCGACGGACAGCCAGTAACTATGGCTACACCTTC. Translation gives CATSRRTASNYGYTF. V and J are TRBV15 and TRBJ1-2, with D perhaps matching TRBD1 (6 bases). Germline V lookup: CDR1 LNHNV, CDR2 YYDKDF (reference sequence). V was trimmed by 5 bases and J by 1 base, leaving 14 bases between them. The CDR3 covers 15 residues. The full variable domain, its missing parts supplied by reference TRBV15 and TRBJ1-2, is DAMVIQNPRYQVTQFGKPVTLSCSQTLNHNVMYWYQQKSSQAPKLLFHYYDKDFNNEADTPDNFQSRRPNTSFCFLDIRSPGLGDTAMYLCATSRRTASNYGYTFGSGTRLTVV.

The V and J genes are TRBV5-6 and TRBJ1-2; no definite D call. The V end was cut by 6 bases, the J end by 4 bases, with 10 bases between. The CDR3 sequence is 12 residues long. CDR1 is SGHDT, CDR2 YYEEEE, per germline. This chain's CDR3 is CASNFRGYGYTF. The CDR3 DNA is TGTGCCAGCAATTTCCGGGGCTATGGCTACACCTTC.

The V call is TRBV6-5, the J call TRBJ1-4; a weak D match, TRBD1 (6 bases). The V gene's germline CDR1 is MNHEY and CDR2 SVGAGI. Trimming shortened V by 10 bases and J by 6 bases, and 18 bases separated the two germline ends. The length of the CDR3 is 14 residues. This CDR3 is CATRQAPGDEKLFF. The CDR3 DNA is TGTGCCACCCGACAGGCCCCAGGGGATGAAAAACTGTTTTTT.

The chain is built from TRBV6-6 and TRBJ1-6; D might be TRBD1 (5 bases). The CDR3 extends over 14 amino acids. Germline CDR1 MNHNY, CDR2 SVGAGI (reference sequence). The V and J ends lost 3 bases and 14 bases respectively, with 17 bases between them. CDR3 residues: CASSYRGLSQALHF. In nucleotides, the CDR3 is TGTGCCAGCAGTTATAGGGGCCTGAGCCAGGCCCTCCACTTT.

This clone was counted a single time. The V and J genes are TRBV11-2 and TRBJ1-2, with TRBD1 matching 9 bases. The V and J ends lost 5 bases and 4 bases, in that order; junction bases with no gene match: 8. This CDR3 is built from 15 residues. The germline gives CDR1 SGHAT, CDR2 FQNNGV. The CDR3 nucleotides are TGTGCCAGCAGCCCTGGACAGGGGTTACCCTATGGCTACACCTTC. Amino acid sequence: CASSPGQGLPYGYTF.

This chain uses TRBV6-5 with TRBJ1-1; 8 nucleotides align to TRBD1. The CDR3 contains 13 residues. Germline V gives CDR1 MNHEY, CDR2 SVGAGI. Germline trimming cut 7 bases from V and 4 bases from J; bases unmatched to any gene: 5. CDR3 bases: TGTGCCAGCATCAGAACAGGGGGCACTGAAGCTTTCTTT. Amino acid sequence: CASIRTGGTEAFF.

The chain links TRBV5-4 to TRBJ2-1; tentatively, D is TRBD2 (5 bases). The V end lost 0 bases, the J end lost 10 bases, and 11 bases lay between the germline ends. Germline V gene sequence: CDR1 SGHNT, CDR2 YYREEE (reference sequence). The CDR3 has 13 amino acids. The CDR3 loop reads CASSLVSGNEQFF. The CDR3 bases are TGTGCCAGCAGCTTGGTGTCCGGGAACGAGCAGTTCTTC.

V usage is TRBV2 and J usage is TRBJ2-5, with unresolved D. CDR1 is SNHLY and CDR2 is FYNNEI in the germline V gene. This CDR3 contains 13 residues. The germline V and J ends were trimmed by 4 bases and 5 bases, with 11 bases remaining between them. This CDR3 reads CASSAESLETQYF. The CDR3 DNA is TGTGCCAGCAGTGCCGAGAGCCTGGAGACCCAGTACTTC.

This clone appeared a few times. This chain links TRBV7-2 with TRBJ1-1; 7 bases are a match to TRBD1. The CDR3 sequence is 15 residues long. CDR1 is SGHTA and CDR2 is FQGNSA in the germline V gene. J was trimmed by 7 bases and V by 2 bases; bases with no gene match: 10. For the CDR3, the DNA is TGTGCCAGCAGCTTAATCAACAGGGGCGCAAGTGAAGCTTTCTTT. Residues: CASSLINRGASEAFF.

The chain has TRBV29-1 and TRBJ1-1, with 8 bases that match TRBD1. This CDR3 spans 10 amino acids. The trim removed 3 bases at V and 11 bases at J, leaving 2 bases unmatched. Germline CDR1 and CDR2: SQVTM and ANQGSEA. CDR3 protein: CSVDQGAAFF. CDR3 DNA sequence: TGCAGCGTTGATCAGGGGGCCGCTTTCTTT.

The CDR3 is CASSFYDSGWDEQYF. CDR3 DNA: TGTGCCAGCAGCTTTTATGATTCAGGGTGGGACGAGCAGTACTTC. This chain connects TRBV5-6 to TRBJ2-7, with a weak D call TRBD1 (5 bases). Germline V lookup: CDR1 SGHDT, CDR2 YYEEEE. V was clipped by 2 bases and J by 5 bases, with 17 bases between them. The CDR3 runs 15 residues. The whole variable domain, remainder taken from reference TRBV5-6 and TRBJ2-7, is DAGVTQSPTHLIKTRGQQVTLRCSPKSGHDTVSWYQQALGQGPQFIFQYYEEEERQRGNFPDRFSGHQFPNYSSELNVNALLLGDSALYLCASSFYDSGWDEQYFGPGTRLTVT.

The chain has TRBV7-2 and TRBJ2-2; D may be TRBD2 (7 bases). Trimming left V 7 bases short and J 7 bases short, with 19 bases between. Looked up from germline, CDR1 is SGHTA and CDR2 is FQGNSA. This CDR3 region has 15 residues. The CDR3 DNA reads as TGTGCCAGCACCCCGGGGGGCCCTGTGGTCGGGGAGCTGTTTTTT. This gives the protein CASTPGGPVVGELFF. The full variable domain, in which reference TRBV7-2 and TRBJ2-2 provide the parts outside the CDR3, is GAGVSQSPSNKVTEKGKDVELRCDPISGHTALYWYRQSLGQGLEFLIYFQGNSAPDKSGLPSDRFSAERTGGSVSTLTIQRTQQEDSAVYLCASTPGGPVVGELFFGEGSRLTVL.

This chain links TRBV27 with TRBJ1-2; 7 bases are shared with TRBD1. From germline, CDR1 is MNHEY and CDR2 SMNVEV (reference sequence). CDR3 size: 14 residues. The V and J ends lost 3 bases and 0 bases, in that order; junction bases with no gene match: 1. CDR3 sequence: CASSFGTANYGYTF. The CDR3 DNA follows: TGTGCCAGCAGTTTCGGGACAGCTAACTATGGCTACACCTTC.

V is TRBV5-1 and J is TRBJ2-5; TRBD2 is a possible D gene (5 bases). Germline assignment: CDR1 SGHRS and CDR2 YFSETQ. Between the trimmed V and J ends, which lost 4 bases and 4 bases, there was a span of 11 bases. The CDR3 sequence is 13 residues long. CDR3 loop: CASSLGERETQYF. The CDR3 nucleotides read TGCGCCAGCAGCCTCGGGGAGCGAGAGACCCAGTACTTC.